This TCR beta chain was profiled in a study of blood T cell repertoires in COVID-19. Authors' data handling: Scientists estimated how many nucleated cells there were by amplifying reference gene primers. Profiled with immunoSEQ multiplex PCR; TCRdb holds only in-frame clones, not every one. The DNA was the basis for D and trimming; V, J and clone size are from that table. The sample yields about 150,000 clones, approximately 82% seen once. The V and J ends lost 3 bases and 6 bases respectively, with 18 bases between them. The CDR3 loop spans 17 amino acids. Germline assignment: CDR1 MNHNS and CDR2 SASEGT.

The TCR comes from a woman aged 45-60 years in a cohort sampled during active or convalescent COVID-19. Sequenced: peripheral blood. The J gene is TRBJ1-6, the V gene TRBV6-1; TRBD1 is a possible D gene (6 bases). CDR3 loop: CASSDRHRATGNSPLHF. The DNA of the CDR3 is TGTGCCAGCAGTGATAGGCACAGGGCGACAGGTAATTCACCCCTCCACTTT.